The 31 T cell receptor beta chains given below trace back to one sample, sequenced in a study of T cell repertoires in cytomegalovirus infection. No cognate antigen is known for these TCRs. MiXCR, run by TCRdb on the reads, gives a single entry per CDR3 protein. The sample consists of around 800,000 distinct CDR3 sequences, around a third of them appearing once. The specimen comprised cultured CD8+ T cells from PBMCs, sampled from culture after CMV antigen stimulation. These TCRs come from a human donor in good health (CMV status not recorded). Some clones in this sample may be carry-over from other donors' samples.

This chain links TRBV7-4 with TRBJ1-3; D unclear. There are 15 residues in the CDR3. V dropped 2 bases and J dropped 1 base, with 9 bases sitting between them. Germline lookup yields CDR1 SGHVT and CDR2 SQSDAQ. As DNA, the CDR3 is TGTGCCAGCAGCTTAAAGTCTAGTTCTGGAAACACCATATATTTT. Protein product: CASSLKSSSGNTIYF.

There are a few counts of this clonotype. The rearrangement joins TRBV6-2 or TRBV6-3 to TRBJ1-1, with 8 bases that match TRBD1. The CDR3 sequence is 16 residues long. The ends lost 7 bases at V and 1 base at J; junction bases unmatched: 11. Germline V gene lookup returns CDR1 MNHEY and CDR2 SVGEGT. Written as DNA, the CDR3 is TGTGCCAGCAATGCCGGGACAGGTGGGTCGAACACTGAAGCTTTCTTT. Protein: CASNAGTGGSNTEAFF.

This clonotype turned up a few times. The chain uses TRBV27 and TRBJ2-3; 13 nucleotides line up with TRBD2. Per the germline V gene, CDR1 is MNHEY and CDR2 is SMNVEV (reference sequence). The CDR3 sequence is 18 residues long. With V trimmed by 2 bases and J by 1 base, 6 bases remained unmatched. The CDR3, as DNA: TGTGCCAGCAGTTTAAGTGGACTAGCGGGGGAAGGCACAGATACGCAGTATTTT. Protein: CASSLSGLAGEGTDTQYF.

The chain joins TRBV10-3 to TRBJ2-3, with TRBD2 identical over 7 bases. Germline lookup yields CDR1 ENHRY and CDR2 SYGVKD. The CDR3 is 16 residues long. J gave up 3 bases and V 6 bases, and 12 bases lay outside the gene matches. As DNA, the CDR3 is TGTGCCATCAGGGTACTAGTTGCGGGGGTTACAGATACGCAGTATTTT. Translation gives CAIRVLVAGVTDTQYF.

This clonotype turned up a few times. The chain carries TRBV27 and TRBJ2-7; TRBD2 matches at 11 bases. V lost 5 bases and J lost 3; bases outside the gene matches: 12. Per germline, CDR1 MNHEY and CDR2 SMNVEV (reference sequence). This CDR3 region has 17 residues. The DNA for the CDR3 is TGTGCCAGCAGTCCTTTGACTAGCGGGACCGTCGACTACGAGCAGTACGTC. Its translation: CASSPLTSGTVDYEQYV.

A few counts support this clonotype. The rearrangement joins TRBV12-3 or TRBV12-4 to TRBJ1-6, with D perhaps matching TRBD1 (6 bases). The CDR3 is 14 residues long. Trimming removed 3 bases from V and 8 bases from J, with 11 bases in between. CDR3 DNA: TGTGCCAGCAGTTTGGGGGGGCGAGATTCACCCCTCCACTTT. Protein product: CASSLGGRDSPLHF.

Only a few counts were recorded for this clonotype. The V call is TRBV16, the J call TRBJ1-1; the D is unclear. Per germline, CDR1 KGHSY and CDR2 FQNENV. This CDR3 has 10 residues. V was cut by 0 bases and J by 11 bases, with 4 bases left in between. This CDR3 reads CASSQSPAFF. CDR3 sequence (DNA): TGTGCCAGCAGCCAATCTCCCGCTTTCTTT. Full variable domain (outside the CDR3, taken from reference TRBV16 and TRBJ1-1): GEEVAQTPKHLVRGEGQKAKLYCAPIKGHSYVFWYQQVLKNEFKFLISFQNENVFDETGMPKERFSAKCLPNSPCSLEIQATKLEDSAVYFCASSQSPAFFGQGTRLTVV.

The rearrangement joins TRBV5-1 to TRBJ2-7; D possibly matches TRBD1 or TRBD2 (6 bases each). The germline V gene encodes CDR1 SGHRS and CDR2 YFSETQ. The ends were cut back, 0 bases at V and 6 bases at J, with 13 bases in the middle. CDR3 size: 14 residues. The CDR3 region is CASSLEGGSPEQYF. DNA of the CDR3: TGCGCCAGCAGCTTGGAGGGGGGCAGCCCCGAGCAGTACTTC.

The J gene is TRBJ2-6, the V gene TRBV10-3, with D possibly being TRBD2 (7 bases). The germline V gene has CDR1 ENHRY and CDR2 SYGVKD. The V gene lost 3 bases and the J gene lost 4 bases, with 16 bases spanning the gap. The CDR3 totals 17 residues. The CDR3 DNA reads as TGTGCCATCAGTGACCAGGGAGGGGGGACCGGGGCCAACGTCCTGACTTTC. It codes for CAISDQGGGTGANVLTF.

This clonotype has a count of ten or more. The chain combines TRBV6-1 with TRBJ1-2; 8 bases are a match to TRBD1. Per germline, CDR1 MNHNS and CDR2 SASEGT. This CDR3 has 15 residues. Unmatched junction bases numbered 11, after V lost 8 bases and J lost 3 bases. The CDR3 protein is CASPSMDRADYGYTF. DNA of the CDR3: TGTGCCAGCCCAAGTATGGACAGGGCGGACTATGGCTACACCTTC.

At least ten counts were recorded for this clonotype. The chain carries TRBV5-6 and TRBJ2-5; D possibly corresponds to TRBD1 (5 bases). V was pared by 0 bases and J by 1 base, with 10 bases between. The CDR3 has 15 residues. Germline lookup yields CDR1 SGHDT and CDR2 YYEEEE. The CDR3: CASSLAGRAQETQYF. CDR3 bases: TGTGCCAGCAGCTTGGCCGGCAGGGCCCAAGAGACCCAGTACTTC.

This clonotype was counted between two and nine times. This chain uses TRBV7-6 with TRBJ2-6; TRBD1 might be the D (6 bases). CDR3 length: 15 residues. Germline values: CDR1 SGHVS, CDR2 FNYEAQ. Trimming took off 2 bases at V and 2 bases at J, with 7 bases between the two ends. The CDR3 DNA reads TGTGCCAGCAGCTTAAAGGGGGCTGGGGCCAACGTCCTGACTTTC. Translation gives CASSLKGAGANVLTF.

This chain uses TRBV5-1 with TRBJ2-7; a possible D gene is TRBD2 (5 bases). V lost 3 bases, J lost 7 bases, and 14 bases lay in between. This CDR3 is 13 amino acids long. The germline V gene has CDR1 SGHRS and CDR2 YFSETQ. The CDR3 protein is CASSSLTREEQYF. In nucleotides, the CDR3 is TGCGCCAGCAGCTCCCTGACGAGGGAAGAGCAGTACTTC.

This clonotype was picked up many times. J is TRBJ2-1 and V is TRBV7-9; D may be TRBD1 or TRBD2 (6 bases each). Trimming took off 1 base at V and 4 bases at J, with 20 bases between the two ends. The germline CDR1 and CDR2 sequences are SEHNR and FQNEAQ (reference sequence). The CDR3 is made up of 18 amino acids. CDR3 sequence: CASSLEPGTPGGYNEQFF. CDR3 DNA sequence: TGTGCCAGCAGCTTAGAGCCTGGGACACCCGGGGGTTACAATGAGCAGTTCTTC.

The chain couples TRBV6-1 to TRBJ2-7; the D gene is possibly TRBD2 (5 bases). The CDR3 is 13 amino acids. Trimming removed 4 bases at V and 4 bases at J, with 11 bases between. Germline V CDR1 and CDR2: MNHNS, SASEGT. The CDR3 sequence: CASSGRVSYEQYV. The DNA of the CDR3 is TGTGCCAGCAGTGGGCGGGTATCGTACGAGCAGTACGTC.

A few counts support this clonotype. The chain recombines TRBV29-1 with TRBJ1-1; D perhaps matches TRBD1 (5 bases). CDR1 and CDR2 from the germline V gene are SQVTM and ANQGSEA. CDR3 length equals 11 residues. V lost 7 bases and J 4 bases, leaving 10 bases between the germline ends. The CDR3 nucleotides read TGCAGCGCTCCTGGGGGCACTGAAGCTTTCTTT. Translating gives CSAPGGTEAFF.

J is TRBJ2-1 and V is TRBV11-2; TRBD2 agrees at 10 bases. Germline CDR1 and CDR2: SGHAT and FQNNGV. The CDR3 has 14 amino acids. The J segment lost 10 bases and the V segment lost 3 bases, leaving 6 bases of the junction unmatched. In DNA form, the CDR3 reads TGTGCCAGCAGCTTTAGCGGGGGGCCAGAGGAGCAGTTCTTC. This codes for CASSFSGGPEEQFF.

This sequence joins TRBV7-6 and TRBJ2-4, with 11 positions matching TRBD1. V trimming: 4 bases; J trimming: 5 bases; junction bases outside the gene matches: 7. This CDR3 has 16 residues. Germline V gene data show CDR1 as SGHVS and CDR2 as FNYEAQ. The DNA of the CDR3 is TGTGCCAGCAGCTCCGGGACAGGGGGTGCCCAAAACATTCAGTACTTC. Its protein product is CASSSGTGGAQNIQYF.

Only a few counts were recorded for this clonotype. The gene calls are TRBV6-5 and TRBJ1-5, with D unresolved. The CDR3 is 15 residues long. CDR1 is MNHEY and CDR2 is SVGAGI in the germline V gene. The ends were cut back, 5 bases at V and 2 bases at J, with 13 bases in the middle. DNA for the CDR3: TGTGCCAGCAGTAGGGATCGGGTGGGCAATCAGCCCCAGCATTTT. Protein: CASSRDRVGNQPQHF.

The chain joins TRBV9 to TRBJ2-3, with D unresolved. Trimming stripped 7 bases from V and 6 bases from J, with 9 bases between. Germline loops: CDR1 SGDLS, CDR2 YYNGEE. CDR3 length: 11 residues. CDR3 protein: CASGSLDTQYF. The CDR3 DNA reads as TGTGCCAGCGGATCGTTGGATACGCAGTATTTT.

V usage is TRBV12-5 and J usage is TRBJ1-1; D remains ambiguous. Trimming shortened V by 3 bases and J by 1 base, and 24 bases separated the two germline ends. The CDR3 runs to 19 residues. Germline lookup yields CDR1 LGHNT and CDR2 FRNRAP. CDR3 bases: TGTGCTAGTGGTTTTTTTCTCCCCAGCCCCCTACAGTCGAACACTGAAGCTTTCTTT. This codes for CASGFFLPSPLQSNTEAFF. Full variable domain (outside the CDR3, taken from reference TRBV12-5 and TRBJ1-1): DARVTQTPRHKVTEMGQEVTMRCQPILGHNTVFWYRQTMMQGLELLAYFRNRAPLDDSGMPKDRFSAEMPDATLATLKIQPSEPRDSAVYFCASGFFLPSPLQSNTEAFFGQGTRLTVV.

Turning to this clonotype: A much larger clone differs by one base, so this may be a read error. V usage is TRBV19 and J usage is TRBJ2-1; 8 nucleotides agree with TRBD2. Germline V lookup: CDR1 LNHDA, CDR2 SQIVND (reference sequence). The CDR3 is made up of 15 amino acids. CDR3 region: CVSSRRGGTYNEQFF. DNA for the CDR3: TGTGTCAGTAGCCGCCGGGGGGGGACCTACAATGAGCAGTTCTTC.

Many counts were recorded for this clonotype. The CDR3 DNA reads TGTGCCAGCAGGAGGGGGAACACTGAAGCTTTCTTT. Protein product: CASRRGNTEAFF. This chain uses TRBV7-9 with TRBJ1-1; a possible D gene is TRBD1 (5 bases). V dropped 6 bases and J dropped 1 base, with 6 bases sitting between them. The CDR3 runs to 12 residues. Germline values: CDR1 SEHNR, CDR2 FQNEAQ (reference sequence). Full variable domain (outside the CDR3, taken from reference TRBV7-9 and TRBJ1-1): DTGVSQNPRHKITKRGQNVTFRCDPISEHNRLYWYRQTLGQGPEFLTYFQNEAQLEKSRLLSDRFSAERPKGSFSTLEIQRTEQGDSAMYLCASRRGNTEAFFGQGTRLTVV.

CDR3 in DNA: TGTGCCAGCAGTTTATCCCTAGCGGGGGCCTTTAGCACAGATACGCAGTATTTT. This encodes CASSLSLAGAFSTDTQYF. The V call is TRBV27, the J call TRBJ2-3; 10 bases map to TRBD2. Germline-derived CDR1 and CDR2 are MNHEY and SMNVEV (reference sequence). V shed 0 bases and J 0 bases; nucleotides not matched to a gene: 6. The CDR3 loop spans 18 amino acids.

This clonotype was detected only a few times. CDR3 sequence reads: CSVEVGVGGIYEQYF. The CDR3 coding sequence is TGCAGCGTTGAGGTTGGCGTGGGGGGGATCTACGAGCAGTACTTC. The J gene is TRBJ2-7, the V gene TRBV29-1; 7 nucleotides match TRBD2. The CDR3 totals 15 residues. Per germline, CDR1 SQVTM and CDR2 ANQGSEA. The junction had 11 bases not matched to a gene; V was cut back by 3 bases and J by 3 bases.

CDR3 residues: CASSSTSGTDTDTQYF. The DNA for the CDR3 is TGTGCCAGCAGTTCTACTAGCGGGACCGACACAGATACGCAGTATTTT. The chain links TRBV2 to TRBJ2-3, with TRBD2 matching 10 bases. Germline-derived CDR1 and CDR2 are SNHLY and FYNNEI. The CDR3 runs to 16 residues. Trimming at V came to 5 bases and at J to 2 bases, leaving 7 bases not matched to a gene.

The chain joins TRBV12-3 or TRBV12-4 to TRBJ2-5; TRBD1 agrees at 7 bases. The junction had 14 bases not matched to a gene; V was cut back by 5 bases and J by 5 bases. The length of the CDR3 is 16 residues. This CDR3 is CASSPIGRQGDETQYF. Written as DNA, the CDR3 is TGTGCCAGCAGTCCGATAGGGAGACAGGGAGATGAGACCCAGTACTTC.

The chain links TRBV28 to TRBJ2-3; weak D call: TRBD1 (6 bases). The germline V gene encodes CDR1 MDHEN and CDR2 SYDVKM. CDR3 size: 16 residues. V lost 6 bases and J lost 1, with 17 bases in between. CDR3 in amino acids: CASRFAGVAGTDTQYF. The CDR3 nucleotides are TGTGCCAGCAGATTCGCAGGGGTGGCGGGCACAGATACGCAGTATTTT.

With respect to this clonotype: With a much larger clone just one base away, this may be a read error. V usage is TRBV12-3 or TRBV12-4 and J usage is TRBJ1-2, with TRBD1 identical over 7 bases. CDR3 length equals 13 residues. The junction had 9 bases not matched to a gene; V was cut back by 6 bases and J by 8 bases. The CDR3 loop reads CASSYDRVGGYTF. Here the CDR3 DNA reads TGTGCCAGCAGCTACGACAGGGTAGGCGGCTACACCTTC.

CDR3 residues: CASSHGLAGALYNEQFF. DNA for the CDR3: TGTGCCAGCAGCCACGGGCTGGCGGGGGCCCTCTACAATGAGCAGTTCTTC. The chain has TRBV9 and TRBJ2-1, with TRBD2 as a possible D gene (7 bases). This CDR3 region has 17 residues. Trimming removed 4 bases from V and 3 bases from J, with 20 bases in between. Germline values: CDR1 SGDLS, CDR2 YYNGEE.

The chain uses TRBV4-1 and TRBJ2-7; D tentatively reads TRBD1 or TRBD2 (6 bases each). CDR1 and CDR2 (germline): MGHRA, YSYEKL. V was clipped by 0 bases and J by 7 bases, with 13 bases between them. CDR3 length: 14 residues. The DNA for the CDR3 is TGCGCCAGCAGCCAAGAGAAGTGGGGGGCTGAGCAGTACGTC. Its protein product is CASSQEKWGAEQYV.